The 5 T cell receptor beta chains in this list originate from one sample, sequenced in a study of cytomegalovirus exposure and HLA in healthy donors. PCR was performed using 60 Vbeta and 13 Jbeta primers. The table came from immunoSEQ multiplex PCR; TCRdb's copy has only in-frame clones and leaves some out. Of 200,000 to 250,000 clones listed, over 65% are singletons. The sample comprised PBMCs. These receptor sequences come from a young man in good health and CMV-seronegative.

This clone was found once. The chain couples TRBV7-3 to TRBJ1-1; 8 positions match TRBD1. V was clipped by 2 bases and J by 3 bases; unmatched bases: 2. CDR3 size: 14 residues. In germline, CDR1 is SGHTA, CDR2 FQGTGA. The CDR3: CASSLGQGYTEAFF. For the CDR3, the DNA is TGTGCCAGCAGCTTAGGACAGGGTTACACTGAAGCTTTCTTT.

Comment on this clone: Other DNA sequences in the sample encode the same CDR3. The chain employs TRBV10-1 and TRBJ2-3; 10 nucleotides align to TRBD2. Germline CDR1 and CDR2: WNHNN and SYGVQD (reference sequence). Trimming removed 8 bases from V and 1 base from J; junction bases left unmatched: 3. CDR3 length equals 14 residues. The CDR3 DNA follows: TGCGCCAGCTCGCTAGCGGGGGGCACAGATACGCAGTATTTT. It codes for CASSLAGGTDTQYF.

This clone has more than one count but fewer than ten. The V gene is TRBV11-1, the J gene TRBJ2-7, with 12 nucleotides matching TRBD1. The CDR3 sequence is 16 residues long. Trimming removed 0 bases from V and 5 bases from J; junction bases left unmatched: 5. Germline assignment: CDR1 SGHAT and CDR2 FQDESV (reference sequence). CDR3 nucleotides: TGTGCCAGCAGCTTAGCCCCGGGACAGGGGGCAGACGAGCAGTACTTC. Translation gives CASSLAPGQGADEQYF.

The rearrangement links TRBV2 to TRBJ1-4; 7 bases match TRBD1. The CDR3 sequence is 14 residues long. V was clipped by 6 bases and J by 0 bases; unmatched bases: 1. Germline values: CDR1 SNHLY, CDR2 FYNNEI. The CDR3 reads CASRDRTTNEKLFF. CDR3 sequence (DNA): TGTGCCAGCAGGGACAGGACAACTAATGAAAAACTGTTTTTT.

The chain is built from TRBV6-6 and TRBJ2-1; 7 bases agree with TRBD2. The length of the CDR3 is 15 residues. The germline V gene encodes CDR1 MNHNY and CDR2 SVGAGI (reference sequence). The V and J ends lost 3 bases and 6 bases, in that order; junction bases with no gene match: 8. The CDR3 protein is CASSYKGSGRNEQFF. DNA of the CDR3: TGTGCCAGCAGTTATAAGGGTAGCGGGCGCAATGAGCAGTTCTTC.